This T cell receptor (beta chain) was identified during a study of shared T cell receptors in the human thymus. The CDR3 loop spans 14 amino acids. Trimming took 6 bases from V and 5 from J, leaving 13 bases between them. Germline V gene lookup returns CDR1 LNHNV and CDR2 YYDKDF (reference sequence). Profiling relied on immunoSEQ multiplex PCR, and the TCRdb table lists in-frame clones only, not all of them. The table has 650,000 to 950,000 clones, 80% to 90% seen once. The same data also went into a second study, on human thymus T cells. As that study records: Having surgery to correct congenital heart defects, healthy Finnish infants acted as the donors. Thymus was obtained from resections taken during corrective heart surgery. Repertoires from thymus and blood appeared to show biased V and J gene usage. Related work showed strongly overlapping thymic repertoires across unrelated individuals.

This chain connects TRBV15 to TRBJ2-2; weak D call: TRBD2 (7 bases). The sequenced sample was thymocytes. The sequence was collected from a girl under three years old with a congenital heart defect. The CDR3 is CATRRGRGTGELFF. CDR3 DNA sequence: TGTGCCACCAGGCGGGGGCGCGGGACCGGGGAGCTGTTTTTT.